This T cell receptor beta chain was sequenced during a study of blood T cell repertoires in COVID-19. Study summary: Samples taken during acute and convalescent COVID-19 were collected in the United States, Italy and Spain. T cells, B-cell-depleted T cells, or PBMCs supplied cDNA or gDNA.

Original methodology: Estimation of nucleated cell counts was performed using reference gene primer amplification. The assay was immunoSEQ multiplex PCR, and TCRdb's table has in-frame clones only and misses some. V, J and clone size derive from that table, while D and trimming were established from the DNA sequence. The sample includes about 250,000 clones, roughly four fifths seen only once; the top ten take 8.9%. Deletions cut 2 bases from V and 0 bases from J, with 12 bases between. CDR1 GTSNPN and CDR2 SVGIG come from the germline V gene (reference sequence). The CDR3 is 15 residues long. This clonotype originated in an older man with acute or convalescent COVID-19. The sample taken for sequencing was peripheral blood. The chain employs TRBV30 and TRBJ2-3; D gene ambiguous. The CDR3: CAWSRHPTSTDTQYF. In DNA, the CDR3 is TGTGCCTGGAGTCGACACCCCACTAGCACAGATACGCAGTATTTT.